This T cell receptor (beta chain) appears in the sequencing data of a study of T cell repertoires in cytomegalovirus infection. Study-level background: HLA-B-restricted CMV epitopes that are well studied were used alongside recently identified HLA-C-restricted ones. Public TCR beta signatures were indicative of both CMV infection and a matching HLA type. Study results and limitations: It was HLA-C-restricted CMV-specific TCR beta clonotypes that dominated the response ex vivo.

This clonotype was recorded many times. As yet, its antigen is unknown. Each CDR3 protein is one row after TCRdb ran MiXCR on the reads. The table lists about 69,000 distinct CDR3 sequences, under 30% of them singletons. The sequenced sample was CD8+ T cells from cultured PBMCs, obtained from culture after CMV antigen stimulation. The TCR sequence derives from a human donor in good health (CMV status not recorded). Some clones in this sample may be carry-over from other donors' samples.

CDR3: CASTSTDTQYF. CDR3 nucleotide sequence: TGTGCCAGCACCTCAACAGATACGCAGTATTTT. V gene TRBV9 combines with J gene TRBJ2-3; no clear D gene. Trimming stripped 6 bases from V and 3 bases from J, with 5 bases between. CDR1 SGDLS and CDR2 YYNGEE come from the germline V gene. This CDR3 is built from 11 residues.